The 2 T cell receptor beta chains given below trace back to one sample, sequenced in a study of T cell clonality in common variable immunodeficiency. Profiling relied on immunoSEQ multiplex PCR, and the TCRdb table lists in-frame clones only, not all of them. The sample includes about 47,000 clones, none of them occurring once. The specimen sequenced was peripheral blood mononuclear cells. The origin of the receptors is a person aged 18 to 75 in good health.

This clone was recorded many times. The DNA read from the CDR3 is TGTGCCAGCAGTCAAAGTAGGGTCGCCTACAATGAG. Translating gives CASSQSRVAYNE. The full CDR3 protein is CASSQSRVAYNEQFF. The chain has TRBV7-2 and TRBJ2-1; no clear D. The missing CDR3 end, 3 residues past where the read stops, is filled in from the germline J gene. V was clipped by 6 bases and J by 2 bases, with 14 bases between them. The germline gives CDR1 SGHTA, CDR2 FQGNSA. CDR3 length equals 15 residues.

This clone was found many times. The read ends 3 residues early relative to the CDR3; the germline J gene fills the gap. J is TRBJ2-1 and V is TRBV19; 10 positions agree with TRBD2. This CDR3 is built from 14 residues. Germline CDR1 is LNHDA and CDR2 is SQIVND (reference sequence). The V and J ends lost 5 bases and 4 bases, in that order; junction bases with no gene match: 2. This CDR3 is CASSSLAGYNEQFF. Incomplete CDR3 DNA: TGTGCCAGTAGTTCACTAGCGGGATACAATGAG.